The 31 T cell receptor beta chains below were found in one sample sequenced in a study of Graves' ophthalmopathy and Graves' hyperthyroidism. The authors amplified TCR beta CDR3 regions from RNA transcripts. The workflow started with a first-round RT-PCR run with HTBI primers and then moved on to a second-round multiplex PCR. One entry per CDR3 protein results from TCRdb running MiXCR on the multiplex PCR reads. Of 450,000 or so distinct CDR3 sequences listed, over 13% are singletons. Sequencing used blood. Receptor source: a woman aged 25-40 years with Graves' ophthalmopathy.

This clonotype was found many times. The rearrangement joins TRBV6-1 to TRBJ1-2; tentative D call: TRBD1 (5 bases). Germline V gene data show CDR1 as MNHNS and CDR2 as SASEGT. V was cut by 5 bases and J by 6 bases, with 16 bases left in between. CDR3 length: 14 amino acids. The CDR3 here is CASSPGLWIHGYTF. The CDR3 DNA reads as TGTGCCAGCAGTCCGGGACTATGGATACATGGCTACACCTTC.

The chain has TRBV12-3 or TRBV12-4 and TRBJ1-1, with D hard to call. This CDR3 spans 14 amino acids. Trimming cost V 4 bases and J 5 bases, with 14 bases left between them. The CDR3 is CASSYSSGYTEAFF. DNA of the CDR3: TGTGCCAGCAGTTACTCGTCGGGGTATACTGAAGCTTTCTTT.

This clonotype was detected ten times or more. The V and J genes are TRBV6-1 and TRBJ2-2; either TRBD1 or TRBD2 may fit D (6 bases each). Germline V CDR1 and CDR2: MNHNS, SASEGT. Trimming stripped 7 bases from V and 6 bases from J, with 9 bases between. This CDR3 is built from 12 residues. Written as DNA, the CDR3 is TGTGCCAGCATGGGGGGCCCCGGGGAGCTGTTTTTT. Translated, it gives CASMGGPGELFF.

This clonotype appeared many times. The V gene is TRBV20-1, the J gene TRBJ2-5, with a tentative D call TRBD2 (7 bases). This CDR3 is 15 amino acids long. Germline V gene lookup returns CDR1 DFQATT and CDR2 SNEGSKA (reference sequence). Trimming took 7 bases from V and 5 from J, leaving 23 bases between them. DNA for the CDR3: TGCAGTGGGTACTTGGGGGGGGCTGGGAAGGAGACCCAGTACTTC. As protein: CSGYLGGAGKETQYF.

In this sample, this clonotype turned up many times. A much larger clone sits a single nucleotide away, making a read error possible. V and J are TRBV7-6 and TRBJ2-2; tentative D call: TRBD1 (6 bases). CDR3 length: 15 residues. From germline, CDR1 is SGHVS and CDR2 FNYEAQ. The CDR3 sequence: CASSLDRAYTGELCF. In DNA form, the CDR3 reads TGTGCCAGCAGCTTAGACAGGGCCTACACCGGGGAGCTGTGTTTT. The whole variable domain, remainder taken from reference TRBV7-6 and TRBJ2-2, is GAGVSQSPRYKVTKRGQDVALRCDPISGHVSLYWYRQALGQGPEFLTYFNYEAQQDKSGLPNDRFSAERPEGSISTLTIQRTEQRDSAMYRCASSLDRAYTGELCFGEGSRLTVL.

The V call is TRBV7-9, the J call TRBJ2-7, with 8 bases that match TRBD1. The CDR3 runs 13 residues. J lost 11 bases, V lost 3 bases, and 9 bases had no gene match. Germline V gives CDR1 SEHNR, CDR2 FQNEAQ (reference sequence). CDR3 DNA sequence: TGTGCCAGCAGCTTGCCCTCACAGGGGGACAAGTACTTC. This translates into CASSLPSQGDKYF.

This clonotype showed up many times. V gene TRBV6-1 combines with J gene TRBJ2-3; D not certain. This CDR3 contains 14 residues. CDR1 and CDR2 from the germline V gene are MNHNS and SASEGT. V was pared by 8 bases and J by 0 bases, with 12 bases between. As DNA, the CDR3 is TGTGCCAGCCGGCCAGTCGCTAGCACAGATACGCAGTATTTT. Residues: CASRPVASTDTQYF.

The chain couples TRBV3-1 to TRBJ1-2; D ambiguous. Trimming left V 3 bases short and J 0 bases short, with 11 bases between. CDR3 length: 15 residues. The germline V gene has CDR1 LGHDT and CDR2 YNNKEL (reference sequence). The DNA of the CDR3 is TGTGCCAGCAGCCAGGGCAGCAGATCTAACTATGGCTACACCTTC. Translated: CASSQGSRSNYGYTF.

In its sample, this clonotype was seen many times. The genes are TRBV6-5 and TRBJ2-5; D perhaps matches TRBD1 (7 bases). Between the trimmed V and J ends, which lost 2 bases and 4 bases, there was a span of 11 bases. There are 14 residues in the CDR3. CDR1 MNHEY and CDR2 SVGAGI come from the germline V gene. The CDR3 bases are TGTGCCAGCAGTTACCGACAGGGAGGAGAGACCCAGTACTTC. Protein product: CASSYRQGGETQYF.

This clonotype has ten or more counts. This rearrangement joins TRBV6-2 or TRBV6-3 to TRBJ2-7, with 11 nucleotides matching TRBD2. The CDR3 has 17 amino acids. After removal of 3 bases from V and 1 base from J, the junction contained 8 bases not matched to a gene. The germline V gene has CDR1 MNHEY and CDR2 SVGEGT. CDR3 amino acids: CASSYALAGGGSYEQYF. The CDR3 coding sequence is TGTGCCAGCAGTTATGCTCTAGCGGGAGGAGGTTCCTACGAGCAGTACTTC.

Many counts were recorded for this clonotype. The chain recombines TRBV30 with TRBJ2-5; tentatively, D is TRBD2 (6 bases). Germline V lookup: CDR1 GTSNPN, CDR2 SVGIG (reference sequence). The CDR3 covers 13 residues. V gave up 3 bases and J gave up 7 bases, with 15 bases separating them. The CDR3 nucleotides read TGTGCCTGGAGCCTAACGGGACTTGGGACCCAGTACTTC. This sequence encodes CAWSLTGLGTQYF.

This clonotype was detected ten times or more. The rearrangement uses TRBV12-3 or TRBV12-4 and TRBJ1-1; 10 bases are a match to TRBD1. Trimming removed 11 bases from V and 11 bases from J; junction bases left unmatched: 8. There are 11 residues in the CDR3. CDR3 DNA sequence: TGTGCCTCCAGAGACAGGGGGCTGGCTTTCTTT. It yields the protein CASRDRGLAFF.

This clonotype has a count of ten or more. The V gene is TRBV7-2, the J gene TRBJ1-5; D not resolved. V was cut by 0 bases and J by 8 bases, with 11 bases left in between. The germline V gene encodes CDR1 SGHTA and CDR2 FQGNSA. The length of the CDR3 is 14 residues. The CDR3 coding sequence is TGTGCCAGCAGCTTAGCTTCCGGAAAAGAGCCCCAGCATTTT. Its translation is CASSLASGKEPQHF.

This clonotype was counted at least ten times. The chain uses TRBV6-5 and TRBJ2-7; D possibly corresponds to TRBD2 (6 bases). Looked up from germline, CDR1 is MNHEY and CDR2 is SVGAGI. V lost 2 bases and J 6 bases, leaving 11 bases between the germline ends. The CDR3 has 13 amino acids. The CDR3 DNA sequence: TGTGCCAGCAGTTACGGCGGGGAGGCCGAGCAGTACTTC. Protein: CASSYGGEAEQYF.

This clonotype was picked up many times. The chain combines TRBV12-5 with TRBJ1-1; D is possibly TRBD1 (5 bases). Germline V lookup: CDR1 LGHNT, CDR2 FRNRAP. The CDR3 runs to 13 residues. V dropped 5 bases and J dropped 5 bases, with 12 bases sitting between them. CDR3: CASGLGTVTEAFF. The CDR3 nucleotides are TGTGCTAGTGGTCTGGGGACGGTGACTGAAGCTTTCTTT.

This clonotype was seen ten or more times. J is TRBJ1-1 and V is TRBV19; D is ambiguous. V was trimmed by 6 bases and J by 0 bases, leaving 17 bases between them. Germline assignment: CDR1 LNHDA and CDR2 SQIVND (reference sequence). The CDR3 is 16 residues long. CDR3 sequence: CASSSMGSPLNTEAFF. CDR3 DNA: TGTGCCAGTAGCTCCATGGGATCACCCCTGAACACTGAAGCTTTCTTT.

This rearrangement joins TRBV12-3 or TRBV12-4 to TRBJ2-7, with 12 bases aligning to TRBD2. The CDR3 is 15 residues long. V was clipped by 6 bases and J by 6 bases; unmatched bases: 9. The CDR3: CASSRRLAGDFEQYF. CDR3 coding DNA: TGTGCCAGCAGCCGTAGACTAGCGGGGGACTTCGAGCAGTACTTC.

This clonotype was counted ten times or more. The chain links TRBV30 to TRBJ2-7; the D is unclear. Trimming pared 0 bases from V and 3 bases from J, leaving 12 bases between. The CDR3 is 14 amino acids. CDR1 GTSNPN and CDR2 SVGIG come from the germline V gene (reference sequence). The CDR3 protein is CAWSVLGLNYEQYF. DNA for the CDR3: TGTGCCTGGAGTGTATTAGGCTTAAACTACGAGCAGTACTTC.

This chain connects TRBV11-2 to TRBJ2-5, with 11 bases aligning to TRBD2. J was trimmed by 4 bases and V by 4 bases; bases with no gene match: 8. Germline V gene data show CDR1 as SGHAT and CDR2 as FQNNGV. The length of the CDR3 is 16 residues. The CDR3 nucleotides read TGTGCCAGCAGCTCGGGGACTAGCGGAAATACAGAGACCCAGTACTTC. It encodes CASSSGTSGNTETQYF.

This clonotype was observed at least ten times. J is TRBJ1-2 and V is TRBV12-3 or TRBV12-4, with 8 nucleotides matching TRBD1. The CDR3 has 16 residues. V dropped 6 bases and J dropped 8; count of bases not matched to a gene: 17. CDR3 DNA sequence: TGTGCCAGCAGCCTAGGGCTAAATCAGGGGGCGAAAGGCTACACCTTC. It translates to CASSLGLNQGAKGYTF.

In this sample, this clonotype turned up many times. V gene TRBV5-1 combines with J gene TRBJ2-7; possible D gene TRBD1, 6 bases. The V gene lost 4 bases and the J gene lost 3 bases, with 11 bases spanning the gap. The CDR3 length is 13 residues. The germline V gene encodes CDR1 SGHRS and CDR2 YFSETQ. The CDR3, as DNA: TGCGCCAGCAGCGAAACAGGGAGCTACGAGCAGTACTTC. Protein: CASSETGSYEQYF.

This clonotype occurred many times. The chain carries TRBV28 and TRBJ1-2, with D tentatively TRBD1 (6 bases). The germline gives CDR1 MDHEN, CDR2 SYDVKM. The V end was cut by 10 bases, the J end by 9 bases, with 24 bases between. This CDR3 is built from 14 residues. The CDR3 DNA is TGTGCCACCTACCCGGGGGGGGGCAGACGGAGCTACACCTTC. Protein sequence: CATYPGGGRRSYTF.

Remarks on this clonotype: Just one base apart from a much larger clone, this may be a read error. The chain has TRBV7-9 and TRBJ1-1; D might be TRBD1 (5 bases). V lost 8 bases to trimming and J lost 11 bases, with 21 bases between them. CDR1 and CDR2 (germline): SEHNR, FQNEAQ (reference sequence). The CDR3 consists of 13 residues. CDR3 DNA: TGTGCCAGCTGCTCTGAATTGACAGCAACCGCTTTCTTT. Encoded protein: CASCSELTATAFF.

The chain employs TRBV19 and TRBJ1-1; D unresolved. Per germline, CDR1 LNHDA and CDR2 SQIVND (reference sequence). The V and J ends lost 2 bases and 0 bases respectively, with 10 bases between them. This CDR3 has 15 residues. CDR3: CASSIIGAMNTEAFF. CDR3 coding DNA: TGTGCCAGTAGTATAATCGGAGCCATGAACACTGAAGCTTTCTTT.

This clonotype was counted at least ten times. The CDR3 region is CASSAEPNSPLHF. Here the CDR3 DNA reads TGTGCCAGCAGTGCGGAACCCAATTCACCCCTCCACTTT. J is TRBJ1-6 and V is TRBV6-1, with unresolved D. The CDR3 runs to 13 residues. The V gene's germline CDR1 is MNHNS and CDR2 SASEGT. V was clipped by 4 bases and J by 7 bases, with 8 bases between them.

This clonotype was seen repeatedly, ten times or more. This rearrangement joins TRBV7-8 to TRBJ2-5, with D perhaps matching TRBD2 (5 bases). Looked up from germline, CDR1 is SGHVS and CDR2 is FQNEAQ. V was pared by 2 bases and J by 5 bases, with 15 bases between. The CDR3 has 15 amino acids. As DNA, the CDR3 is TGTGCCAGCAGCTTACAGCGGTCAAGAGGGGAGACCCAGTACTTC. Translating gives CASSLQRSRGETQYF.

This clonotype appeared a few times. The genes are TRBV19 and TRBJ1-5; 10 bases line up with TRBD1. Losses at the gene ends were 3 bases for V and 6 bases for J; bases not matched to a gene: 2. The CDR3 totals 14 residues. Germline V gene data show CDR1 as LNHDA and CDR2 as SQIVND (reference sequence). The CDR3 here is CASSMGTGVQPQHF. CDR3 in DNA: TGTGCCAGTAGTATGGGGACAGGGGTTCAGCCCCAGCATTTT.

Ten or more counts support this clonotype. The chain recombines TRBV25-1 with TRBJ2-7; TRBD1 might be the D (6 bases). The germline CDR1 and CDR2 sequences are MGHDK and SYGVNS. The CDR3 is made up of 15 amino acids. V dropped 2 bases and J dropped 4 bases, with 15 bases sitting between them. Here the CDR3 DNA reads TGTGCCAGCAGTGAAGAGGGACATCCCACTTACGAGCAGTACTTC. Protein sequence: CASSEEGHPTYEQYF.

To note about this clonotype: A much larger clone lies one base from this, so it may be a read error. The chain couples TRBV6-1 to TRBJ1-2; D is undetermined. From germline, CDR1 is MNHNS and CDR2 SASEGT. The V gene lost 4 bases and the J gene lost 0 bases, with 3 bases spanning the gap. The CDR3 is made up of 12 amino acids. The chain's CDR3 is CASSGPNYGYTF. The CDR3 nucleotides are TGTGCCAGCAGTGGGCCTAACTATGGCTACACCTTC.

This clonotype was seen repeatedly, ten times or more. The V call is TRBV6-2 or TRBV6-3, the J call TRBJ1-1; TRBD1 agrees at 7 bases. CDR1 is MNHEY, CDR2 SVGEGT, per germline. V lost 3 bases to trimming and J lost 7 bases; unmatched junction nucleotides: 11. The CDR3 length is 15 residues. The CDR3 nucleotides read TGTGCCAGCAGTTATTTGGGACAGATCTTTGGTGAAGCTTTCTTT. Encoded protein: CASSYLGQIFGEAFF.

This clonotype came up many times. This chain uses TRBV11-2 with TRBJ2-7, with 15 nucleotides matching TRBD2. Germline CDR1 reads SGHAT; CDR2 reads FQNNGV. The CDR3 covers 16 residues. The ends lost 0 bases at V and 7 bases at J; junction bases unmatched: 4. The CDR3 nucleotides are TGTGCCAGCAGCTTAGACGGCGGGACTAGCGGGAGGGAGCAGTACTTC. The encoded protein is CASSLDGGTSGREQYF.